Presented here are 10 T cell receptor beta chains from one specimen sequenced in a study of T cells in Graves' hyperthyroidism and ophthalmopathy. RNA transcripts gave rise to amplified TCR beta CDR3 regions. Carried out on the TCR CDR3, a first-round RT-PCR used the HTBI primer set. Each CDR3 protein is one row after TCRdb ran MiXCR on the multiplex PCR reads. Of around 620,000 distinct CDR3 sequences listed, approximately 15% were seen once; the top ten hold approximately 6.4%. The sequenced material came from blood. The receptors originated from a woman between 18 and 29 years old with Graves' ophthalmopathy.

DNA for the CDR3: TGTGCCAGCAGTTTAAGACAGGCCAATCAGCCCCAGCATTTT. Its protein product is CASSLRQANQPQHF. The genes are TRBV12-3 or TRBV12-4 and TRBJ1-5; TRBD1 might be the D (6 bases). This CDR3 has 14 amino acids. The V gene lost 2 bases and the J gene lost 3 bases, with 8 bases spanning the gap.

Of note for this clonotype: One end of the junction does not line up with germline, which may come from a read error. The chain recombines TRBV27 with TRBJ2-5; 9 bases align to TRBD2. Germline V gene data show CDR1 as MNHEY and CDR2 as SMNVEV (reference sequence). The CDR3 runs 12 residues. DNA of the CDR3: TGTGCCAGCAGTTTTCCTAGCGGGATTCCGCACTTC. It translates to CASSFPSGIPHF.

This clonotype was found a few times. The chain employs TRBV4-1 and TRBJ2-5; TRBD1 might be the D (6 bases). CDR1 is MGHRA, CDR2 YSYEKL, per germline. Trimming stripped 1 base from V and 2 bases from J, with 14 bases between. The CDR3 length is 16 residues. The CDR3 region has the DNA TGCGCCAGCAGCCAAGCTGTGCAGGGGCGTCAAGAGACCCAGTACTTC. Translation: CASSQAVQGRQETQYF.

This clonotype has just a few counts. V usage is TRBV6-4 and J usage is TRBJ2-1; 16 nucleotides agree with TRBD2. The CDR3 length is 16 residues. Germline V gives CDR1 MRHNA, CDR2 SNTAGT. J was trimmed by 4 bases and V by 6 bases; bases with no gene match: 3. For the CDR3, the DNA is TGTGCCAGCAGGGGACTAGCGGGAGGGCATTACAATGAGCAGTTCTTC. Amino acids: CASRGLAGGHYNEQFF.

At least ten counts were recorded for this clonotype. The gene calls are TRBV28 and TRBJ1-6, with D tentatively TRBD1 (6 bases). This CDR3 has 15 amino acids. Germline V gene sequence: CDR1 MDHEN, CDR2 SYDVKM. V lost 5 bases and J 8 bases, leaving 16 bases between the germline ends. The CDR3 DNA sequence: TGTGCCAGCAGTCCCGACAGGTCATTGGATTCACCCCTCCACTTT. Its protein is CASSPDRSLDSPLHF.

This clonotype was counted a few times. V usage is TRBV4-2 and J usage is TRBJ2-2; TRBD1 is a possible D gene (5 bases). V shed 4 bases and J shed 0 bases, with 12 bases lying between them. CDR3 size: 16 residues. In germline, CDR1 is LGHNA, CDR2 YNFKEQ. CDR3 region: CASSPRQGPNTGELFF. CDR3 nucleotides: TGTGCCAGCAGCCCAAGGCAGGGTCCGAACACCGGGGAGCTGTTTTTT.

This clonotype was recorded at least ten times. V and J are TRBV9 and TRBJ1-1; TRBD1 matches 9 bases. V was clipped by 1 base and J by 3 bases; unmatched bases: 1. Germline V gene sequence: CDR1 SGDLS, CDR2 YYNGEE. This CDR3 contains 14 residues. The chain's CDR3 is CASSVRDRDTEAFF. CDR3 DNA: TGTGCCAGCAGCGTAAGGGACAGGGACACTGAAGCTTTCTTT.

The CDR3 coding sequence is TGTGCCTGGAGCCCCGACCTGGGCCAGCCCCAGCATTTT. Protein product: CAWSPDLGQPQHF. This chain uses TRBV30 with TRBJ1-5, with D hard to call. The CDR3 covers 13 residues. Per the germline V gene, CDR1 is GTSNPN and CDR2 is SVGIG (reference sequence). V lost 3 bases and J lost 7, with 13 bases in between.

In this sample, this clonotype turned up many times. The gene calls are TRBV7-2 and TRBJ2-7; TRBD1 might be the D (5 bases). Germline V gene sequence: CDR1 SGHTA, CDR2 FQGNSA. The CDR3 loop spans 13 amino acids. V lost 6 bases and J lost 5, with 14 bases in between. The CDR3 loop reads CASRRGRSDEQYF. The CDR3 bases are TGTGCCAGCAGAAGGGGTCGGTCGGACGAGCAGTACTTC.

This clonotype was seen more than once but under ten times. V is TRBV10-3 and J is TRBJ1-5; D is perhaps TRBD1 (5 bases). Looked up from germline, CDR1 is ENHRY and CDR2 is SYGVKD. The length of the CDR3 is 15 residues. Trimming cost V 3 bases and J 3 bases, with 12 bases left between them. The CDR3 protein is CAISDEGWYNQPQHF. The CDR3 DNA is TGTGCCATCAGTGACGAGGGGTGGTACAATCAGCCCCAGCATTTT.